This TCR beta chain originates from a study of T cells in localized non-small cell lung cancer. Study-level results: Tumor showed lower T cell clonality than uninvolved adjacent lung, where it was highest. Heterogeneity is still possible, as just one tumor region was sequenced. Longer overall survival accompanied higher blood T cell density.

CDR1 is SGHDT, CDR2 YYEEEE, per germline. The CDR3 sequence is 15 residues long. Trimming at V came to 4 bases and at J to 4 bases, leaving 8 bases not matched to a gene. Concerning this clone itself: What it recognizes is unknown.

The protocol was immunoSEQ multiplex PCR, while the TCRdb copy is restricted to in-frame clones and leaves out a portion. The sample yields 35,000 to 40,000 clones, about 92% seen once. The V call is TRBV5-6, the J call TRBJ2-7; 10 bases align to TRBD1. This clonotype originated in a female donor at least 60 years old with stage I lung adenocarcinoma. Sequenced here: peripheral blood, sampled before any cancer treatment. CDR3 sequence: CASSGRQGARYEQYF. In nucleotides, the CDR3 is TGTGCCAGCAGCGGACGACAGGGGGCGCGGTACGAGCAGTACTTC. Filled out from reference TRBV5-6 and TRBJ2-7, the complete variable domain reads DAGVTQSPTHLIKTRGQQVTLRCSPKSGHDTVSWYQQALGQGPQFIFQYYEEEERQRGNFPDRFSGHQFPNYSSELNVNALLLGDSALYLCASSGRQGARYEQYFGPGTRLTVT.